This T cell receptor beta chain derives from a study of metastatic and nonmetastatic thyroid tumors. Study-level information: Malignant thyroid and benign thyroid patients provided blood and tumor or nodule tissue whose repertoires were compared.

Study processing details: The distant-metastasis classifier for papillary thyroid cancer was built from CDR3 differences across clinicopathological groups. Via MiXCR, TCRdb re-called the PCR reads. These V and J calls rely on TCRdb rather than the paper's analysis. This sample has around 9,000 clones, with 25% to 30% found just once. CDR1 is SQVTM and CDR2 is ANQGSEA in the germline V gene. The V end was cut by 6 bases, the J end by 6 bases, with 15 bases between. The CDR3 totals 13 residues. Thyroid surgery was performed in patients who had received no treatment beforehand. The sample consisted of adjacent normal tissue. The rearrangement uses TRBV29-1 and TRBJ2-1; tentative D call: TRBD2 (6 bases). This clonotype originated in a female donor with papillary thyroid cancer or a benign thyroid nodule (not recorded which). Some clones in this sample may be carry-over from other donors' samples. The CDR3 here is CSVSRGWPNEQFF. Here the CDR3 DNA reads TGCAGCGTGTCGCGGGGATGGCCCAATGAGCAGTTCTTC.